This T cell receptor (beta chain) was identified during a study of prognosis after radiotherapy for stage I lung cancer. As for the study in general: No patient had concurrent therapy with stereotactic body radiotherapy.

Study-wide results and caveats: The study found lower Shannon entropy after stereotactic body radiation therapy in patients who developed distant metastases. Unique TCR clone counts were lower following stereotactic body radiation therapy (median around 10,000 versus 6,900). The way patients used TRBV and TRBJ genes reportedly differed depending on whether they had metastases.

Germline CDR1 KGHDR, CDR2 SFDVKD. This CDR3 has 14 residues. On this clonotype itself: Its antigen is not known. At one of its ends the junction is not consistent with the germline gene, which may arise from a read error.

Using two-round multiplex PCR, the authors amplified TCR beta CDR3 from genomic DNA. Gene-specific TRBV and TRBJ primers were used in PCR round one. A single record per CDR3 protein comes from TCRdb applying MiXCR to the multiplex PCR reads. Found here are 11,000 to 15,000 distinct CDR3 sequences, 30% to 40% of them singletons; the top ten hold 41%. Specimen: PBMCs, collected before or after stereotactic body radiation therapy (not recorded which). The receptor was isolated from a donor aged 50 or older with non-small cell lung cancer. The rearrangement links TRBV24-1 to TRBJ1-2; 7 nucleotides line up with TRBD1. The CDR3 spells CATSDTGQIYCYTF. The CDR3 DNA reads as TGTGCCACCAGTGATACGGGACAGATCTATTGCTACACCTTC.